This TCR beta chain is from a study of blood T cell repertoires in COVID-19. Study information: COVID-19 samples from acute and convalescent phases originated in the United States, Italy and Spain. PBMCs, B-cell-depleted T cells, or T cells were the source of the cDNA or gDNA that made up the material.

As originally analysed: Amplified reference gene primers provided the basis for estimating nucleated cell counts. Clones were sequenced by immunoSEQ multiplex PCR, and TCRdb holds only the in-frame ones, with some missing. V and J calls and clone size are given by that table; D and trimming were obtained from the DNA. The table shows under 450,000 clones, with around nine tenths occurring only once. The CDR3 contains 14 residues. V dropped 0 bases and J dropped 5 bases, with 11 bases sitting between them. Germline CDR1 SGHDT, CDR2 YYEEEE. The sample was peripheral blood. V gene TRBV5-6 combines with J gene TRBJ2-5, with no clear D. This clonotype originated in a middle-aged woman with COVID-19, enrolled during active disease. CDR3 nucleotide sequence: TGTGCCAGCAGCTTGGGACTCCTCGGGGAGACCCAGTACTTC. Translated: CASSLGLLGETQYF.